These 20 T cell receptor beta chains share one sample of origin, sequenced in a study of blood T cell repertoires in COVID-19. The data were produced by immunoSEQ multiplex PCR, yet TCRdb's version contains in-frame clones alone and is incomplete. Of some 230,000 clones listed, about 80% are singletons. Sequenced sample: PBMCs or T cells enriched from blood (not recorded which). The receptors were gathered from a woman aged 35 to 49 with acute COVID-19.

This clone has a handful of counts. This chain joins TRBV7-8 and TRBJ1-2, with 7 positions matching TRBD1. The CDR3 contains 13 residues. J was trimmed by 5 bases and V by 5 bases; bases with no gene match: 5. Germline V gives CDR1 SGHVS, CDR2 FQNEAQ. DNA for the CDR3: TGTGCCAGCAGCCGGACAGGCCCGTATGGCTACACCTTC. Translating gives CASSRTGPYGYTF.

V and J are TRBV6-2 or TRBV6-3 and TRBJ2-7, with D perhaps matching TRBD2 (5 bases). V was pared by 5 bases and J by 5 bases, with 10 bases between. This CDR3 has 12 residues. Germline CDR1 and CDR2: MNHEY and SVGEGT. The CDR3 spells CASSDGLHEQYF. For the CDR3, the DNA is TGTGCCAGCAGTGATGGACTCCACGAGCAGTACTTC.

V is TRBV28 and J is TRBJ2-1; possibly TRBD2 for D (6 bases). The CDR3 extends over 15 amino acids. Trimming left V 8 bases short and J 7 bases short, with 21 bases between. Germline V lookup: CDR1 MDHEN, CDR2 SYDVKM. CDR3 region: CASHVNEAGPNEQFF. CDR3 DNA sequence: TGTGCCAGCCACGTTAACGAGGCGGGGCCTAATGAGCAGTTCTTC.

This clone was observed a single time. This rearrangement joins TRBV2 to TRBJ1-5, with a weak D call TRBD1 (5 bases). Trimming took off 5 bases at V and 0 bases at J, with 11 bases between the two ends. CDR3 length: 15 residues. In germline, CDR1 is SNHLY, CDR2 FYNNEI. The CDR3 sequence: CASSPDRNSNQPQHF. The CDR3 nucleotides are TGTGCCAGCAGTCCAGACAGAAATAGCAATCAGCCCCAGCATTTT. The full variable domain, in which reference TRBV2 and TRBJ1-5 provide the parts outside the CDR3, is EPEVTQTPSHQVTQMGQEVILRCVPISNHLYFYWYRQILGQKVEFLVSFYNNEISEKSEIFDDQFSVERPDGSNFTLKIRSTKLEDSAMYFCASSPDRNSNQPQHFGDGTRLSIL.

The chain is built from TRBV28 and TRBJ1-2, with 12 nucleotides matching TRBD1. The CDR3 is 14 residues long. Trimming removed 4 bases from V and 8 bases from J; junction bases left unmatched: 5. The germline CDR1 and CDR2 sequences are MDHEN and SYDVKM. As DNA, the CDR3 is TGTGCCAGCAGTTGGGGGACAGGGGGCGTAGGCTACACCTTC. Residues: CASSWGTGGVGYTF.

The chain has TRBV6-5 and TRBJ2-5; maybe TRBD2 (6 bases). Germline CDR1 and CDR2: MNHEY and SVGAGI. This CDR3 contains 15 residues. V was cut by 0 bases and J by 4 bases, with 12 bases left in between. This CDR3 is CASSYSRGGIETQYF. The CDR3 DNA follows: TGTGCCAGCAGTTACTCCCGGGGCGGGATAGAGACCCAGTACTTC.

The rearrangement joins TRBV5-8 to TRBJ2-2; D call uncertain. V lost 2 bases, J lost 4 bases, and 9 bases lay in between. CDR1 is SGHTS, CDR2 YDEGEE, per germline. The CDR3 consists of 14 residues. This CDR3 is CASSLQRVTGELFF. The CDR3 nucleotides read TGTGCCAGCAGCTTACAACGGGTCACCGGGGAGCTGTTTTTT. Variable domain in full (rest from reference TRBV5-8 and TRBJ2-2): EAGVTQSPTHLIKTRGQQATLRCSPISGHTSVYWYQQALGLGLQFLLWYDEGEERNRGNFPPRFSGRQFPNYSSELNVNALELEDSALYLCASSLQRVTGELFFGEGSRLTVL.

The chain combines TRBV7-3 with TRBJ2-5, with 7 nucleotides matching TRBD2. The V gene end was trimmed by 5 bases and the J gene end by 0 bases; junction bases not matched to a gene: 9. The germline CDR1 and CDR2 sequences are SGHTA and FQGTGA. The CDR3 totals 16 residues. The CDR3 bases are TGTGCCAGCAGCCCCGTACTAGCGTGGTACCAAGAGACCCAGTACTTC. Protein sequence: CASSPVLAWYQETQYF.

In its sample, this clone was seen once. The chain uses TRBV7-6 and TRBJ1-3, with D unclear. V lost 3 bases and J 0 bases, leaving 18 bases between the germline ends. CDR1 and CDR2 from the germline V gene are SGHVS and FNYEAQ. The length of the CDR3 is 18 residues. The CDR3 region has the DNA TGTGCCAGCAGCTTGGATCCCTACCGACGGGACTCTGGAAACACCATATATTTT. The encoded protein is CASSLDPYRRDSGNTIYF. Full variable domain (remainder filled in from reference TRBV7-6 and TRBJ1-3): GAGVSQSPRYKVTKRGQDVALRCDPISGHVSLYWYRQALGQGPEFLTYFNYEAQQDKSGLPNDRFSAERPEGSISTLTIQRTEQRDSAMYRCASSLDPYRRDSGNTIYFGEGSWLTVV.

In its sample, this clone was seen once. The chain is built from TRBV21-1 and TRBJ2-5; the table names TRBD2, a call not compared with the DNA. TRBV21-1 is reported as a pseudogene. The CDR3 runs 14 residues. For the CDR3, the DNA is TGTGCCAGCAGCACGGAAAGGATCGGGGAGACCCAGTACTTC. This translates into CASSTERIGETQYF.

The chain has TRBV21-1 and TRBJ2-1; the D call TRBD2 from the table was never checked on the DNA. TRBV21-1 is a known pseudogene. CDR3 size: 12 residues. CDR3 loop: CASGDYNNEQFF. CDR3 in DNA: TGTGCCAGCGGGGACTATAACAATGAGCAGTTCTTC.

This chain connects TRBV12-3 or TRBV12-4 to TRBJ2-1; unclear D gene. Deletions cut 4 bases from V and 7 bases from J, with 11 bases between. The length of the CDR3 is 13 residues. The CDR3 here is CASSWVGENEQFF. DNA for the CDR3: TGTGCCAGCAGTTGGGTAGGAGAGAATGAGCAGTTCTTC.

The chain is built from TRBV6-5 and TRBJ1-6, with 7 bases that match TRBD1. The V gene end was trimmed by 6 bases and the J gene end by 4 bases; junction bases not matched to a gene: 3. The germline V gene has CDR1 MNHEY and CDR2 SVGAGI. The CDR3 sequence is 14 residues long. This chain's CDR3 is CASRRDSYNSPLHF. For the CDR3, the DNA is TGTGCCAGCAGACGGGACAGTTATAATTCACCCCTCCACTTT.

The J gene is TRBJ2-3, the V gene TRBV4-1; perhaps TRBD2 as D (5 bases). V lost 8 bases, J lost 5 bases, and 8 bases lay in between. The CDR3 has 11 amino acids. CDR1 MGHRA and CDR2 YSYEKL come from the germline V gene. The CDR3 DNA reads TGCGCCAGCTTTACTAGAGATACGCAGTATTTT. Amino acids: CASFTRDTQYF.

The chain joins TRBV5-8 to TRBJ1-3; the match to TRBD1 covers 7 bases. The ends lost 2 bases at V and 4 bases at J; junction bases unmatched: 6. The V gene's germline CDR1 is SGHTS and CDR2 YDEGEE. This CDR3 comprises 15 residues. The CDR3 DNA is TGTGCCAGCAGCTTAAGGACAGGTTACGGAAACACCATATATTTT. As protein: CASSLRTGYGNTIYF.

As DNA, the CDR3 is TGTGCCAGTAGTCCCCATACAGGGGTTAATTCACCCCTCCACTTT. This sequence encodes CASSPHTGVNSPLHF. J is TRBJ1-6 and V is TRBV19; 7 nucleotides align to TRBD1. CDR3 length: 15 residues. V lost 5 bases and J lost 6; bases outside the gene matches: 7. Germline CDR1 and CDR2: LNHDA and SQIVND (reference sequence).

The rearrangement joins TRBV7-3 to TRBJ1-1; weak D call: TRBD1 (6 bases). Looked up from germline, CDR1 is SGHTA and CDR2 is FQGTGA. Trimming removed 2 bases from V and 0 bases from J, with 7 bases in between. This CDR3 contains 14 residues. The CDR3 DNA reads as TGTGCCAGCAGCTTAGGGGGCGTGAACACTGAAGCTTTCTTT. Translation: CASSLGGVNTEAFF.

V is TRBV30 and J is TRBJ2-1, with 9 bases identical to TRBD2. The CDR3 is made up of 16 amino acids. V lost 2 bases and J lost 7; bases outside the gene matches: 12. CDR1 and CDR2 from the germline V gene are GTSNPN and SVGIG (reference sequence). The CDR3: CAWSFQGLALGNEQFF. The CDR3 bases are TGTGCCTGGAGTTTCCAGGGACTAGCCCTGGGGAATGAGCAGTTCTTC.

This sequence joins TRBV7-3 and TRBJ1-2; 9 nucleotides match TRBD1. Germline loops: CDR1 SGHTA, CDR2 FQGTGA. The CDR3 contains 13 residues. J was trimmed by 5 bases and V by 4 bases; bases with no gene match: 2. CDR3 DNA: TGTGCCAGCAGCTCCGACAGGGGGTATGGCTACACCTTC. Its protein is CASSSDRGYGYTF. The whole variable domain, filled in from reference TRBV7-3 and TRBJ1-2, reads GAGVSQTPSNKVTEKGKYVELRCDPISGHTALYWYRQSLGQGPEFLIYFQGTGAADDSGLPNDRFFAVRPEGSVSTLKIQRTERGDSAVYLCASSSDRGYGYTFGSGTRLTVV.

The gene calls are TRBV29-1 and TRBJ2-2; 7 bases line up with TRBD2. The CDR3 is 15 residues long. CDR1 and CDR2 from the germline V gene are SQVTM and ANQGSEA. V lost 4 bases to trimming and J lost 3 bases; unmatched junction nucleotides: 8. In DNA form, the CDR3 reads TGCAGCGTTGTGGATCCAGCGGGGTACACCGGGGAGCTGTTTTTT. This codes for CSVVDPAGYTGELFF.